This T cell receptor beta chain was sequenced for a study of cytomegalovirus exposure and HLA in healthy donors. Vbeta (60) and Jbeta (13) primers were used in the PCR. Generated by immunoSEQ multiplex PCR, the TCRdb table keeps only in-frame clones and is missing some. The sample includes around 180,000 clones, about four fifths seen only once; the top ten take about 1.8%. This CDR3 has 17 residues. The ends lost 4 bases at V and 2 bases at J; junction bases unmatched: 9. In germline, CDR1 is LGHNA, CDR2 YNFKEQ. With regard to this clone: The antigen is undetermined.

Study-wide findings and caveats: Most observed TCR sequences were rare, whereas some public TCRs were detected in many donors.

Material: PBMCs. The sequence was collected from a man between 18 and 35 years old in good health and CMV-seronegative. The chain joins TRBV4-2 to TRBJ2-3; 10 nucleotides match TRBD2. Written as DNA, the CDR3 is TGTGCCAGCAGCCCCACGACTAGCGGGTACTCCACAGATACGCAGTATTTT. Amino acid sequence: CASSPTTSGYSTDTQYF.